This entry concerns a single T cell receptor beta chain. Its antigen is as yet unknown. Germline lookup yields CDR1 MNHNS and CDR2 SASEGT. The CDR3 has 15 amino acids. Unmatched junction bases numbered 0, after V lost 1 base and J lost 0 bases. Assay used: immunoSEQ multiplex PCR; TCRdb lists only in-frame clones, some missing. The top ten hold over 12% of the sample, which has some 9,700 clones, roughly 84% seen once. The record originates from a study of PD-1 blockade in mismatch repair-deficient tumors. Time point noted: approximately 10-day in vitro stimulation with candidate mutation-associated neoantigen peptide 1. Each of six or seven ELISpot-reactive candidate peptides was used for roughly 10-day stimulation. An identically run culture lacking peptide was the fold-change baseline.

The TCR comes from an adult with mismatch repair-deficient cancer. The V and J genes are TRBV6-1 and TRBJ2-7, with TRBD2 identical over 10 bases. This material consisted of cells cultured in vitro, taken from a patient treated with pembrolizumab. CDR3 nucleotides: TGTGCCAGCAGTGAAGGGACTAGCGGCTCCTACGAGCAGTACTTC. It yields the protein CASSEGTSGSYEQYF.